This TCR beta chain was obtained from a study of PD-1 blockade in classical Hodgkin lymphoma. Overall study results and limits: At C4D1, TCR diversity had climbed significantly for CD4+ cells, though not for CD8+ cells. Sources of repertoire differences remain undefined, possibly disease activity or prior therapy. Those starting nivolumab under 1 year post-ASCT were excluded.

Germline V lookup: CDR1 WNHNN, CDR2 SYGVQD (reference sequence). The CDR3 length is 12 residues. Trimming took off 6 bases at V and 4 bases at J, with 8 bases between the two ends. This clone showed up just a few times. Its antigen is as yet unknown. There was relapse after autologous stem cell transplantation in every patient, and there was variation in brentuximab vedotin exposure. Best responses were complete response, partial response or progressive disease. Sequencing used immunoSEQ multiplex PCR; TCRdb keeps in-frame clones, though not all of them. The top ten hold less than 20% of the sample, which has 80,000 to 100,000 clones, 81% seen once.

The origin of this receptor is a human donor with classical Hodgkin lymphoma. The chain links TRBV10-1 to TRBJ2-3; D is undetermined. The sample in question was peripheral blood mononuclear cells (PBMCs), obtained before the second cycle of nivolumab. The CDR3 here is CASSVRPDTQYF. The CDR3 region has the DNA TGCGCCAGCAGCGTCCGTCCAGATACGCAGTATTTT.